Shown below are 29 T cell receptor beta chains from a single sample sequenced in a study of T cells after yellow fever vaccination. TCRdb independently ran MiXCR on the 5' RACE reads; one entry per CDR3 protein. The sample has some 560,000 distinct CDR3 sequences; 17% are singletons. The source was PBMCs, collected 5 to 6 days after the first yellow fever vaccination. The receptor set was obtained from a man aged 18 to 30 who received the YFV17D yellow fever vaccine.

There are a few counts of this clonotype. The chain is built from TRBV28 and TRBJ2-2; 10 bases fit TRBD2. The junction had 3 bases not matched to a gene; V was cut back by 1 base and J by 4 bases. Germline CDR1 and CDR2: MDHEN and SYDVKM. The CDR3 is made up of 16 amino acids. The CDR3 region is CASSLFPSGGTGELFF. CDR3 coding DNA: TGTGCCAGCAGTTTATTCCCTAGCGGGGGCACCGGGGAGCTGTTTTTT.

This clonotype occurred a few times. The V call is TRBV6-5, the J call TRBJ2-7, with D possibly matching TRBD2 (6 bases). Deletions cut 2 bases from V and 1 base from J, with 9 bases between. Germline values: CDR1 MNHEY, CDR2 SVGAGI. The CDR3 has 14 residues. In nucleotides, the CDR3 is TGTGCCAGCAGTTACGGGCGGGGTTCCTACGAGCAGTACTTC. It translates to CASSYGRGSYEQYF.

V and J are TRBV6-1 and TRBJ1-1; 7 bases map to TRBD1. The V gene end was trimmed by 2 bases and the J gene end by 9 bases; junction bases not matched to a gene: 6. The CDR3 contains 13 residues. Germline CDR1 MNHNS, CDR2 SASEGT. CDR3 loop: CASSEHLQGQAFF. As DNA, the CDR3 is TGTGCCAGCAGTGAACACCTACAGGGGCAAGCTTTCTTT.

V and J are TRBV20-1 and TRBJ1-5; possibly TRBD1 for D (6 bases). The CDR3 sequence is 15 residues long. Looked up from germline, CDR1 is DFQATT and CDR2 is SNEGSKA (reference sequence). V lost 0 bases and J lost 3, with 12 bases in between. The CDR3 reads CSARDAGGTNQPQHF. CDR3 bases: TGCAGTGCTAGAGATGCCGGGGGCACCAATCAGCCCCAGCATTTT.

This clonotype was observed a handful of times. V gene TRBV18 combines with J gene TRBJ1-1; D unresolved. The germline gives CDR1 KGHSH, CDR2 LQKENI. The V end lost 3 bases, the J end lost 6 bases, and 14 bases lay between the germline ends. This CDR3 region has 14 residues. The CDR3, as DNA: TGTGCCAGCTCACCTTCCGGAAAGGGCCCTGAAGCTTTCTTT. Residues: CASSPSGKGPEAFF.

This clonotype was observed a few times. This chain connects TRBV20-1 to TRBJ2-2; D might be TRBD1 (5 bases). This CDR3 is 17 amino acids long. The V end was cut by 6 bases, the J end by 4 bases, with 24 bases between. Germline loops: CDR1 DFQATT, CDR2 SNEGSKA (reference sequence). The DNA of the CDR3 is TGCAGTGCCGACTCTTCACGGCAGGGCTCCGGCACCGGGGAGCTGTTTTTT. It yields the protein CSADSSRQGSGTGELFF.

V and J are TRBV19 and TRBJ1-5, with D unclear. The CDR3 is 15 amino acids. Trimming shortened V by 9 bases and J by 2 bases, and 17 bases separated the two germline ends. Germline values: CDR1 LNHDA, CDR2 SQIVND (reference sequence). CDR3 residues: CASQLWYSGNQPQHF. In DNA form, the CDR3 reads TGTGCCAGCCAGCTTTGGTACAGTGGCAATCAGCCCCAGCATTTT. Full variable domain (outside the CDR3, taken from reference TRBV19 and TRBJ1-5): DGGITQSPKYLFRKEGQNVTLSCEQNLNHDAMYWYRQDPGQGLRLIYYSQIVNDFQKGDIAEGYSVSREKKESFPLTVTSAQKNPTAFYLCASQLWYSGNQPQHFGDGTRLSIL.

This clonotype was observed a handful of times. The genes are TRBV7-2 and TRBJ2-5; no reliable D call. This CDR3 has 15 amino acids. Per germline, CDR1 SGHTA and CDR2 FQGNSA. V lost 1 base, J lost 0 bases, and 9 bases lay in between. This chain's CDR3 is CASSLVLAYQETQYF. The CDR3 DNA follows: TGTGCCAGCAGCTTAGTTCTGGCGTACCAAGAGACCCAGTACTTC. Full variable domain (remainder filled in from reference TRBV7-2 and TRBJ2-5): GAGVSQSPSNKVTEKGKDVELRCDPISGHTALYWYRQSLGQGLEFLIYFQGNSAPDKSGLPSDRFSAERTGGSVSTLTIQRTQQEDSAVYLCASSLVLAYQETQYFGPGTRLLVL.

The table lists this clonotype with a few counts. The chain is built from TRBV5-5 and TRBJ2-2; D not certain. This CDR3 region has 13 residues. CDR1 and CDR2 (germline): SGHKS, YYEKEE (reference sequence). With 1 base removed from V and 9 bases from J, the gap between germline ends came to 10 bases. CDR3 loop: CASSLRNSWELFF. The CDR3, as DNA: TGTGCCAGCAGCTTGAGGAATTCGTGGGAGCTGTTTTTT.

The J gene is TRBJ2-1, the V gene TRBV6-1; D is uncertain. The V gene lost 7 bases and the J gene lost 5 bases, with 15 bases spanning the gap. The length of the CDR3 is 14 residues. CDR1 and CDR2 from the germline V gene are MNHNS and SASEGT. This CDR3 reads CASTPGIVHNEQFF. CDR3 bases: TGTGCCAGCACCCCCGGTATCGTCCACAATGAGCAGTTCTTC.

The V gene is TRBV9, the J gene TRBJ1-2, with D unresolved. Germline CDR1 is SGDLS and CDR2 is YYNGEE. There are 18 residues in the CDR3. The CDR3 nucleotides read TGTACCTGCAGTCGGGCCCGCCGTGGCACCCGGATTCTTTATGGCTACACCTTC. Translation: CTCSRARRGTRILYGYTF. Based on the CDR3 plus reference TRBV9 and TRBJ1-2, the full variable domain is DSGVTQTPKHLITATGQRVTLRCSPRSGDLSVYWYQQSLDQGLQFLIQYYNGEERAKGNILERFSAQQFPDLHSELNLSSLELGDSALYFCTCSRARRGTRILYGYTFGSGTRLTVV.

On this clonotype itself: One end of the junction does not line up with germline, which may come from a read error. This chain joins TRBV5-1 and TRBJ2-7; D ambiguous. Germline values: CDR1 SGHRS, CDR2 YFSETQ. The CDR3 is 18 residues long. The CDR3 DNA reads TGCGCCAGCAGCTTGGCCCACAGCCTCGGATTGACCTCCTACGAGCTGTACTTC. Translating gives CASSLAHSLGLTSYELYF.

The rearrangement uses TRBV4-3 and TRBJ2-1; 8 nucleotides align to TRBD2. The CDR3 consists of 16 residues. The V gene end was trimmed by 0 bases and the J gene end by 6 bases; junction bases not matched to a gene: 7. Per germline, CDR1 LGHNA and CDR2 YSLEER. CDR3 amino acids: CASSQDYQRGSNEQFF. The CDR3, as DNA: TGCGCCAGCAGCCAAGATTACCAGCGGGGGAGCAATGAGCAGTTCTTC.

This chain uses TRBV10-3 with TRBJ2-3; unclear D gene. V gave up 8 bases and J gave up 5 bases, with 8 bases separating them. The CDR3 spans 11 residues. CDR1 ENHRY and CDR2 SYGVKD come from the germline V gene. In nucleotides, the CDR3 is TGTGCCATCCAGGTTGGAGATACGCAGTATTTT. This gives the protein CAIQVGDTQYF.

This clonotype came up a few times. The V gene is TRBV6-4, the J gene TRBJ2-1; D is possibly TRBD2 (7 bases). V shed 4 bases and J shed 12 bases, with 16 bases lying between them. In germline, CDR1 is MRHNA, CDR2 SNTAGT. This CDR3 spans 13 amino acids. CDR3 region: CASSVGGGAAQFF. The CDR3 region has the DNA TGTGCCAGCAGTGTTGGCGGGGGCGCCGCGCAGTTCTTC.

This sequence joins TRBV7-9 and TRBJ2-2; tentatively, D is TRBD1 (5 bases). CDR1 and CDR2 (germline): SEHNR, FQNEAQ (reference sequence). The V gene lost 3 bases and the J gene lost 2 bases, with 16 bases spanning the gap. The CDR3 is made up of 17 amino acids. The CDR3 DNA reads TGTGCCAGCAGCTTCACACGCCTCAGGGCTAACACCGGGGAGCTGTTTTTT. Its protein product is CASSFTRLRANTGELFF.

The chain couples TRBV5-1 to TRBJ1-3; perhaps TRBD1 as D (6 bases). Germline V gene lookup returns CDR1 SGHRS and CDR2 YFSETQ. The CDR3 sequence is 15 residues long. V lost 4 bases and J 1 base, leaving 12 bases between the germline ends. The CDR3 DNA sequence: TGCGCCAGCAGCCCCACAGGGAGATCTGGAAACACCATATATTTT. It specifies CASSPTGRSGNTIYF.

The chain carries TRBV7-2 and TRBJ1-3, with 8 bases matching TRBD1. The germline V gene has CDR1 SGHTA and CDR2 FQGNSA. The ends lost 2 bases at V and 8 bases at J; junction bases unmatched: 11. This CDR3 region has 16 residues. The DNA for the CDR3 is TGTGCCAGCAGCTTATTGACCGGGACAGGCGTGGACACCATATATTTT. It yields the protein CASSLLTGTGVDTIYF.

The rearrangement joins TRBV12-3 or TRBV12-4 to TRBJ2-5, with D possibly matching TRBD2 (5 bases). The CDR3 runs 14 residues. Deletions cut 6 bases from V and 2 bases from J, with 13 bases between. The CDR3 nucleotides read TGTGCCAGCAGCCGGAGGTCGAAGCAAGAGACCCAGTACTTC. Its translation is CASSRRSKQETQYF.

This clonotype was seen only a few times. This chain joins TRBV4-2 and TRBJ2-1, with 12 bases lining up with TRBD2. V lost 0 bases and J lost 7; bases outside the gene matches: 7. CDR1 is LGHNA and CDR2 is YNFKEQ in the germline V gene. The CDR3 runs 17 residues. The CDR3 coding sequence is TGTGCCAGCAGCCAAGATCCTAGCGGGGGGGCCAGGAATGAGCAGTTCTTC. It specifies CASSQDPSGGARNEQFF.

The rearrangement joins TRBV11-2 to TRBJ2-1; D is possibly TRBD1 or TRBD2 (6 bases each). CDR1 is SGHAT, CDR2 FQNNGV, per germline. V was pared by 6 bases and J by 6 bases, with 12 bases between. The CDR3 runs to 13 residues. In nucleotides, the CDR3 is TGTGCCAGCAGGGCCGGAGGGGGCAATGAGCAGTTCTTC. The encoded protein is CASRAGGGNEQFF.

This clonotype was found many times. This chain links TRBV5-1 with TRBJ2-3, with TRBD2 matching 8 bases. The CDR3 contains 14 residues. J lost 1 base, V lost 5 bases, and 3 bases had no gene match. Looked up from germline, CDR1 is SGHRS and CDR2 is YFSETQ. The CDR3 DNA is TGCGCCAGCAGTGCGGGGGGCCGCACAGATACGCAGTATTTT. Its protein product is CASSAGGRTDTQYF.

The rearrangement joins TRBV7-9 to TRBJ1-1, with 7 bases lining up with TRBD1. The CDR3 covers 13 residues. The junction had 6 bases not matched to a gene; V was cut back by 7 bases and J by 4 bases. Germline-derived CDR1 and CDR2 are SEHNR and FQNEAQ (reference sequence). CDR3 DNA: TGTGCCAGCACAGACAGGGCTGGCACTGAAGCTTTCTTT. Its translation is CASTDRAGTEAFF.

This chain links TRBV27 with TRBJ1-1; the D is unclear. This CDR3 contains 11 residues. Trimming shortened V by 6 bases and J by 2 bases, and 4 bases separated the two germline ends. Looked up from germline, CDR1 is MNHEY and CDR2 is SMNVEV (reference sequence). CDR3: CASRYNTEAFF. CDR3 DNA: TGTGCCAGCAGATACAACACTGAAGCTTTCTTT.

This clonotype showed up many times. V is TRBV7-8 and J is TRBJ2-5, with D perhaps given as TRBD1 or TRBD2 (5 bases each). V lost 5 bases and J 2 bases, leaving 12 bases between the germline ends. The CDR3 contains 14 residues. Germline CDR1 reads SGHVS; CDR2 reads FQNEAQ. The CDR3 region has the DNA TGTGCCAGCAGCCGGGGACGGGTACAAGAGACCCAGTACTTC. Its protein product is CASSRGRVQETQYF.

This clonotype was observed a handful of times. For the CDR3, the DNA is TGTGCCAGCAGCTTCCTTCCCGTCTTTAGCGGGGACAATGAGCAGTTCTTC. Encoded protein: CASSFLPVFSGDNEQFF. V usage is TRBV7-6 and J usage is TRBJ2-1, with 8 bases that match TRBD2. The CDR3 contains 17 residues. Germline assignment: CDR1 SGHVS and CDR2 FNYEAQ. After removal of 3 bases from V and 5 bases from J, the junction contained 12 bases not matched to a gene.

This clonotype was detected a few times. This sequence joins TRBV24-1 and TRBJ2-3, with a possible D match to TRBD2 (5 bases). The CDR3 spans 13 residues. In germline, CDR1 is KGHDR, CDR2 SFDVKD. V was shortened by 10 bases and J by 2 bases, with 12 bases between the two germline ends. CDR3: CATDGGPTDTQYF. The CDR3 nucleotides read TGTGCCACGGACGGAGGCCCCACAGATACGCAGTATTTT.

This chain uses TRBV5-6 with TRBJ1-5, with D maybe TRBD1 (5 bases). The germline CDR1 and CDR2 sequences are SGHDT and YYEEEE. The CDR3 consists of 16 residues. V was clipped by 2 bases and J by 2 bases, with 14 bases between them. This chain's CDR3 is CASSFQGPNGNQPQHF. DNA for the CDR3: TGTGCCAGCAGCTTTCAGGGACCGAACGGCAATCAGCCCCAGCATTTT.

This clonotype has only one observation. This rearrangement joins TRBV6-1 to TRBJ2-7; 7 nucleotides align to TRBD1. Germline CDR1 and CDR2: MNHNS and SASEGT. The CDR3 is 14 residues long. J gave up 1 base and V 5 bases, and 5 bases lay outside the gene matches. The CDR3 sequence: CASSRRQGSYEQYF. CDR3 DNA: TGTGCCAGCAGTCGTCGACAGGGATCCTACGAGCAGTACTTC.